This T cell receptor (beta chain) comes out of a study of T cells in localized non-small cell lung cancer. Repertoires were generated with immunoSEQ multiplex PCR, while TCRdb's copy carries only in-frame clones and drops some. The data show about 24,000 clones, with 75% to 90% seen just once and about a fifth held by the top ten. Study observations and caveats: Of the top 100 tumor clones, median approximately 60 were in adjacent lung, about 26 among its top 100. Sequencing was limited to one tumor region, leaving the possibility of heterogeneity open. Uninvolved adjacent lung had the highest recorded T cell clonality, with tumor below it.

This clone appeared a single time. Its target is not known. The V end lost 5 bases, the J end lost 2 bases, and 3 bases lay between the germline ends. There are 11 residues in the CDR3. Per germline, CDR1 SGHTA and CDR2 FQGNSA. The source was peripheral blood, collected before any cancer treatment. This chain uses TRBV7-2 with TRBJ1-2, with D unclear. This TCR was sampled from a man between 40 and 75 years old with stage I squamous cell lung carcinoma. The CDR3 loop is CASSTNYGYTF. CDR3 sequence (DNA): TGTGCCAGCAGCACCAACTATGGCTACACCTTC.